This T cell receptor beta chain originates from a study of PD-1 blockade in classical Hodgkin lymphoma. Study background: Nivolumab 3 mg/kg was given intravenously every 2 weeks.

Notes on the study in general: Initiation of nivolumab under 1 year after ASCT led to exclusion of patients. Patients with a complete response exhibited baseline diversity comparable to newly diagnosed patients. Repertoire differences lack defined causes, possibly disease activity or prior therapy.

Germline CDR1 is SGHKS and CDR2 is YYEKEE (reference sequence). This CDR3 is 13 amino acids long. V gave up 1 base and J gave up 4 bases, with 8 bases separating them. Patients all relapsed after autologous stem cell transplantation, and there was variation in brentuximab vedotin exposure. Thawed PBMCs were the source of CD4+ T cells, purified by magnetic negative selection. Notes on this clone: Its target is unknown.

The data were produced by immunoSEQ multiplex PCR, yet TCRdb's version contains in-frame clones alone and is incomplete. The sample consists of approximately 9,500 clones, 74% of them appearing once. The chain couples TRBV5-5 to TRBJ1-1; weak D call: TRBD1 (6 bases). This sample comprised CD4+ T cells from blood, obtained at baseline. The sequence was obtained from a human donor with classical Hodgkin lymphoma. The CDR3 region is CASSLRGGTEAFF. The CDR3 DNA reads TGTGCCAGCAGCTTGAGAGGGGGCACTGAAGCTTTCTTT.